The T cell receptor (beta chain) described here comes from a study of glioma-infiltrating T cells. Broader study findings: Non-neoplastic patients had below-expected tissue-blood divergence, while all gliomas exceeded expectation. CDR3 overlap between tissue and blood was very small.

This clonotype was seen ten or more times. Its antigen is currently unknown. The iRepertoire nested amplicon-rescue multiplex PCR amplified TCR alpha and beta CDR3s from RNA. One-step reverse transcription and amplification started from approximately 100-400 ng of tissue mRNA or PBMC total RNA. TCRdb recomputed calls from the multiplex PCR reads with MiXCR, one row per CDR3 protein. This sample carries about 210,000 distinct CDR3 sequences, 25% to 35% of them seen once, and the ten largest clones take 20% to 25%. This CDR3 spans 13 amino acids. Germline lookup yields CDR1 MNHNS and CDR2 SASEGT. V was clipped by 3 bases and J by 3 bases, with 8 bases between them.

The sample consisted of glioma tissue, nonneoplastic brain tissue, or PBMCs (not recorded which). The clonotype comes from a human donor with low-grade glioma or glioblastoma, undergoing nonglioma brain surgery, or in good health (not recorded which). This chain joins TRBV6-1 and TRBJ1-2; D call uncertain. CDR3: CASSETGDYGYTF. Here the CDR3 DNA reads TGTGCCAGCAGTGAGACGGGAGACTATGGCTACACCTTC.